This is a list of T cell receptor beta chains from one sample in a study of T cell responses to AZD1222 COVID-19 vaccine. Repertoires were generated with immunoSEQ multiplex PCR, while TCRdb's copy carries only in-frame clones and drops some. The table lists 150,000 to 200,000 clones, 80% to 95% of them singletons. The material sequenced was peripheral blood, taken 28 days after the second AZD1222 dose. The source is an adult who received the AZD1222 COVID-19 vaccine. The CDR3 runs from the conserved cysteine through the conserved F or W. A D gene is named only where the DNA matches it firmly. Size tells how often a clone was seen (once, few, many) or the class of an expanded clone, and some rows leave it out.

d_call,clone_size,v_call,j_call,cdr3_aa,cdr3_nt
TRBD1,-,TRBV5-4,TRBJ2-7,CASSFGTGLYEQYF,TGTGCCAGCAGCTTCGGGACAGGGCTCTACGAGCAGTACTTC
-,-,TRBV7-2,TRBJ2-5,CASRVRMGETQYF,TGTGCCAGCAGGGTGAGGATGGGAGAGACCCAGTACTTC
-,-,TRBV4-2,TRBJ1-1,CASSPLRNTEAFF,TGTGCCAGCAGCCCGCTAAGGAACACTGAAGCTTTCTTT
-,-,TRBV5-1,TRBJ2-7,CASSLAGTEQYF,TGCGCCAGCAGCTTGGCAGGAACCGAGCAGTACTTC
TRBD1,-,TRBV12-5,TRBJ2-7,CASAPGQGIDEQYF,TGTGCTAGTGCCCCGGGACAGGGGATCGACGAGCAGTACTTC
TRBD1,once,TRBV18,TRBJ1-2,CASSHTGGVNYGYTF,TGTGCCAGCTCACACACAGGGGGAGTAAACTATGGCTACACCTTC
-,-,TRBV6-4,TRBJ1-5,CAGRDSNQPQHF,TGTGCCGGCAGGGATAGCAATCAGCCCCAGCATTTT
-,few,TRBV4-1,TRBJ1-2,CASSQLPGPGGYTF,TGCGCCAGCAGCCAACTTCCGGGCCCGGGTGGCTACACCTTC
-,-,TRBV7-6,TRBJ2-1,CASTASVSGFNEQFF,TGTGCCAGCACCGCTTCAGTTTCAGGGTTCAATGAGCAGTTCTTC
-,-,TRBV28,TRBJ2-7,CASSFRQVAEQYF,TGTGCCAGCAGCTTCAGACAGGTGGCCGAGCAGTACTTC
TRBD2,-,TRBV11-3,TRBJ2-7,CASSLVSSGSPYEQYF,TGTGCCAGCAGCTTAGTGTCTAGCGGGAGCCCCTACGAGCAGTACTTC
-,-,TRBV3-1/TRBV3-2,TRBJ1-6,CASSQGQGSYNSPLHF,TGTGCCAGCAGCCAAGGGCAGGGATCCTATAATTCACCCCTCCACTTT
-,-,TRBV5-4,TRBJ2-3,CASSSLLVRTDTQYF,TGTGCCAGCAGCTCCCTACTAGTCCGGACAGATACGCAGTATTTT